The next 32 T cell receptor beta chains were all read from a single sample in a study of shared T cell receptors in the human thymus (dated by TCRdb to 2020 to 2023). Library construction relied on the immunoSEQ multiplex PCR assay. TCRdb retrieved this table from immuneACCESS and kept in-frame rearrangements only. Not all clones are present; in checked studies, unresolved V genes account for under half, and no reason is known for the remainder. This sample holds approximately 730,000 clones; 80% to 90% were observed only once. The ten most abundant clones make up about 0.0098% of the sample. These data also featured in a second study, about human thymus T cells.

Sequenced: thymocytes. These receptor sequences come from a girl in the first two years of life with a congenital heart defect. Donor details come from another sample of the same person, matched by shared clones.

This clone was seen more than once but under ten times. The chain links TRBV19 to TRBJ2-6; D is possibly TRBD1 (7 bases). Germline CDR1 is LNHDA and CDR2 is SQIVND (reference sequence). Trimming took off 11 bases at V and 0 bases at J, with 17 bases between the two ends. CDR3 length equals 16 residues. The CDR3 loop reads CACRQGGNSGANVLTF. CDR3 sequence (DNA): TGTGCCTGCCGTCAGGGGGGAAACTCTGGGGCCAACGTCCTGACTTTC.

V usage is TRBV7-6 and J usage is TRBJ2-5; tentatively, D is TRBD2 (7 bases). V was clipped by 5 bases and J by 3 bases, with 13 bases between them. This CDR3 comprises 14 residues. Germline assignment: CDR1 SGHVS and CDR2 FNYEAQ. The CDR3 loop reads CASSARGGKETQYF. The CDR3, as DNA: TGTGCCAGCAGCGCTAGGGGGGGCAAAGAGACCCAGTACTTC.

V usage is TRBV6-1 and J usage is TRBJ2-7; 7 bases match TRBD1. The CDR3 totals 18 residues. J was trimmed by 0 bases and V by 6 bases; bases with no gene match: 17. Germline loops: CDR1 MNHNS, CDR2 SASEGT. CDR3 region: CASREYRGGSFLSYEQYF. DNA for the CDR3: TGTGCCAGCAGGGAATACAGAGGGGGCTCTTTCCTCTCCTACGAGCAGTACTTC.

The chain employs TRBV12-5 and TRBJ2-1; TRBD2 aligns across 9 bases. CDR3 length: 18 amino acids. The germline V gene encodes CDR1 LGHNT and CDR2 FRNRAP. The ends lost 4 bases at V and 9 bases at J; junction bases unmatched: 19. In DNA, the CDR3 is TGTGCTAGTGGTTCCCCGACCGGGACTAGCTTTTTTCCCATTGAGCAGTTCTTC. Protein product: CASGSPTGTSFFPIEQFF.

The V gene is TRBV2, the J gene TRBJ2-7, with D possibly matching TRBD1 (6 bases). There are 14 residues in the CDR3. V gave up 3 bases and J gave up 1 base, with 10 bases separating them. Germline lookup yields CDR1 SNHLY and CDR2 FYNNEI. CDR3 loop: CASSDPDRSYEQYF. CDR3 coding DNA: TGTGCCAGCAGTGATCCCGACAGGTCCTACGAGCAGTACTTC.

This sequence joins TRBV7-9 and TRBJ1-2; D unclear. The length of the CDR3 is 14 residues. Germline loops: CDR1 SEHNR, CDR2 FQNEAQ (reference sequence). With 5 bases removed from V and 8 bases from J, the gap between germline ends came to 18 bases. The DNA for the CDR3 is TGTGCCAGCAGCCGACCCGGGCTCGGAGGGGGCTACACCTTC. It is translated as CASSRPGLGGGYTF. Full variable domain (missing parts from reference TRBV7-9 and TRBJ1-2): DTGVSQNPRHKITKRGQNVTFRCDPISEHNRLYWYRQTLGQGPEFLTYFQNEAQLEKSRLLSDRFSAERPKGSFSTLEIQRTEQGDSAMYLCASSRPGLGGGYTFGSGTRLTVV.

Written as DNA, the CDR3 is TGTGCCAGCAGTGAAGTGGGGACTAACTCTGGAAACACCATATATTTT. Its protein is CASSEVGTNSGNTIYF. The genes are TRBV6-1 and TRBJ1-3, with a tentative D call TRBD1 (5 bases). The CDR3 length is 16 residues. Germline V gives CDR1 MNHNS, CDR2 SASEGT. Trimming took 1 base from V and 0 from J, leaving 10 bases between them.

V is TRBV6-6 and J is TRBJ1-1; tentatively, D is TRBD1 (6 bases). Germline V gene lookup returns CDR1 MNHNY and CDR2 SVGAGI (reference sequence). Trimming cost V 2 bases and J 1 base, with 14 bases left between them. The CDR3 sequence is 16 residues long. Written as DNA, the CDR3 is TGTGCCAGCAGTTACCAGCCAGGGGCAACGAACACTGAAGCTTTCTTT. It is translated as CASSYQPGATNTEAFF.

The V and J genes are TRBV14 and TRBJ2-1; tentatively, D is TRBD1 (6 bases). The CDR3 is 15 amino acids. Trimming removed 1 base at V and 8 bases at J, with 15 bases between. Germline CDR1 is SGHDN and CDR2 is FVKESK. CDR3 in DNA: TGTGCCAGCAGCCAAGGATGGGGGCGGCTGGATGAGCAGTTCTTC. Its translation is CASSQGWGRLDEQFF.

V and J are TRBV4-2 and TRBJ1-2; tentative D call: TRBD1 (5 bases). Germline lookup yields CDR1 LGHNA and CDR2 YNFKEQ. V was shortened by 2 bases and J by 3 bases, with 10 bases between the two germline ends. The CDR3 length is 14 residues. CDR3 bases: TGTGCCAGCAGCCAACGGGGGACCCACTATGGCTACACCTTC. Protein: CASSQRGTHYGYTF.

The chain joins TRBV4-1 to TRBJ1-3; D uncertain. Per the germline V gene, CDR1 is MGHRA and CDR2 is YSYEKL. This CDR3 comprises 16 residues. The V gene lost 5 bases and the J gene lost 7 bases, with 21 bases spanning the gap. The CDR3 spells CASSSRESIGGNTIYF. The CDR3 nucleotides read TGCGCCAGCAGCTCCCGGGAATCTATAGGAGGGAACACCATATATTTT.

This chain joins TRBV7-3 and TRBJ2-1, with 9 bases that match TRBD1. V gave up 5 bases and J gave up 7 bases; unmatched junction bases: 6. CDR1 and CDR2 from the germline V gene are SGHTA and FQGTGA. This CDR3 is 14 amino acids long. The chain's CDR3 is CASSSNRGRNEQFF. The CDR3 DNA follows: TGTGCCAGCAGCAGCAACAGGGGGCGAAATGAGCAGTTCTTC.

J is TRBJ2-6 and V is TRBV19, with a tentative D call TRBD1 (5 bases). V dropped 1 base and J dropped 0 bases, with 13 bases sitting between them. Germline V gene lookup returns CDR1 LNHDA and CDR2 SQIVND (reference sequence). The CDR3 is 18 amino acids. CDR3 residues: CASSIGQPASSGANVLTF. The CDR3 bases are TGTGCCAGTAGTATAGGACAGCCGGCCTCCTCTGGGGCCAACGTCCTGACTTTC.

This clone showed up just once. V is TRBV5-1 and J is TRBJ2-7, with D tentatively TRBD1 (5 bases). Trimming left V 3 bases short and J 4 bases short, with 14 bases between. The V gene's germline CDR1 is SGHRS and CDR2 YFSETQ. The CDR3 is 14 residues long. The DNA of the CDR3 is TGCGCCAGCAGCTCACAGGTCCAGGCATACGAGCAGTACTTC. It encodes CASSSQVQAYEQYF.

This chain joins TRBV4-3 and TRBJ1-1; D ambiguous. CDR3 length equals 14 residues. The V gene's germline CDR1 is LGHNA and CDR2 YSLEER. The ends were cut back, 1 base at V and 7 bases at J, with 13 bases in the middle. The CDR3 region has the DNA TGCGCCAGCAGCCAAGGTAGAGGCAGCGGTGAAGCTTTCTTT. It translates to CASSQGRGSGEAFF.

J is TRBJ2-1 and V is TRBV25-1; tentatively, D is TRBD1 (6 bases). The CDR3 loop spans 15 amino acids. The V end was cut by 2 bases, the J end by 9 bases, with 17 bases between. Per the germline V gene, CDR1 is MGHDK and CDR2 is SYGVNS. CDR3 region: CASSERGGEGGEQFF. The CDR3 region has the DNA TGTGCCAGCAGTGAAAGAGGGGGAGAAGGGGGTGAGCAGTTCTTC.

The sample holds one count of this clone. The chain carries TRBV15 and TRBJ2-5; TRBD2 aligns across 9 bases. J lost 2 bases, V lost 0 bases, and 25 bases had no gene match. CDR3 length: 23 residues. From germline, CDR1 is LNHNV and CDR2 YYDKDF (reference sequence). The CDR3 sequence: CATSRDKGVQLGLAAPSQETQYF. The DNA for the CDR3 is TGTGCCACCAGCAGAGATAAAGGCGTCCAGTTGGGACTAGCAGCACCGTCGCAAGAGACCCAGTACTTC. The full variable domain, with the rest looked up from reference TRBV15 and TRBJ2-5, is DAMVIQNPRYQVTQFGKPVTLSCSQTLNHNVMYWYQQKSSQAPKLLFHYYDKDFNNEADTPDNFQSRRPNTSFCFLDIRSPGLGDTAMYLCATSRDKGVQLGLAAPSQETQYFGPGTRLLVL.

The chain recombines TRBV5-1 with TRBJ1-2; TRBD1 matches at 9 bases. Germline CDR1 reads SGHRS; CDR2 reads YFSETQ. This CDR3 region has 15 residues. With 4 bases clipped from V and 1 base from J, the junction kept 5 bases outside the gene matches. DNA of the CDR3: TGCGCCAGCAGCCCAAGGACAGGGGTTAACTATGGCTACACCTTC. Its protein product is CASSPRTGVNYGYTF.

This chain links TRBV10-3 with TRBJ2-3; D is perhaps TRBD2 (6 bases). Germline-derived CDR1 and CDR2 are ENHRY and SYGVKD. The germline V and J ends were trimmed by 10 bases and 3 bases, with 8 bases remaining between them. This CDR3 region has 11 residues. The DNA for the CDR3 is TGTGCCACCGGGGGAACAGATACGCAGTATTTT. It codes for CATGGTDTQYF.

The chain recombines TRBV4-1 with TRBJ1-1; D call uncertain. The CDR3 is made up of 18 amino acids. CDR1 and CDR2 from the germline V gene are MGHRA and YSYEKL. The ends were cut back, 0 bases at V and 4 bases at J, with 21 bases in the middle. The CDR3 reads CASSQDLMARRDGTEAFF. In DNA, the CDR3 is TGCGCCAGCAGCCAAGATCTTATGGCGAGGAGAGATGGCACTGAAGCTTTCTTT.

The table lists this clone with a count of one. The chain links TRBV14 to TRBJ1-2, with 7 bases fitting TRBD1. This CDR3 region has 16 residues. Germline V CDR1 and CDR2: SGHDN, FVKESK. The V and J ends lost 2 bases and 5 bases, in that order; junction bases with no gene match: 11. The CDR3 DNA is TGTGCCAGCAGCCAAATGACAGGGTCTGGGTCATATGGCTACACCTTC. Amino acids: CASSQMTGSGSYGYTF.

The chain carries TRBV2 and TRBJ1-2; possibly TRBD1 for D (6 bases). With 2 bases removed from V and 2 bases from J, the gap between germline ends came to 9 bases. CDR1 SNHLY and CDR2 FYNNEI come from the germline V gene. The CDR3 has 14 residues. CDR3 sequence: CASSEWGRNYGYTF. The CDR3 coding sequence is TGTGCCAGCAGTGAATGGGGGCGAAACTATGGCTACACCTTC.

This chain connects TRBV6-6 to TRBJ1-4; the D is unclear. The V and J ends lost 0 bases and 4 bases respectively, with 6 bases between them. Germline assignment: CDR1 MNHNY and CDR2 SVGAGI (reference sequence). The CDR3 contains 14 residues. The CDR3 here is CASSYSISNEKLFF. The DNA of the CDR3 is TGTGCCAGCAGTTACTCGATCAGTAATGAAAAACTGTTTTTT.

J is TRBJ1-5 and V is TRBV7-9, with a possible D match to TRBD1 (6 bases). This CDR3 contains 17 residues. The ends were cut back, 5 bases at V and 0 bases at J, with 17 bases in the middle. CDR1 SEHNR and CDR2 FQNEAQ come from the germline V gene (reference sequence). CDR3 sequence reads: CASSNRTVSFSNQPQHF. The CDR3 DNA is TGTGCCAGCAGCAACAGGACAGTTTCTTTTAGCAATCAGCCCCAGCATTTT. Looking up the rest from reference TRBV7-9 and TRBJ1-5 gives the full variable domain: DTGVSQNPRHKITKRGQNVTFRCDPISEHNRLYWYRQTLGQGPEFLTYFQNEAQLEKSRLLSDRFSAERPKGSFSTLEIQRTEQGDSAMYLCASSNRTVSFSNQPQHFGDGTRLSIL.

The rearrangement links TRBV5-1 to TRBJ1-2; 7 positions agree with TRBD1. V was clipped by 0 bases and J by 2 bases; unmatched bases: 4. CDR3 size: 15 residues. CDR1 SGHRS and CDR2 YFSETQ come from the germline V gene. The CDR3 nucleotides read TGCGCCAGCAGCTTGGTAGAGGGGGCAAACTATGGCTACACCTTC. Translated, it gives CASSLVEGANYGYTF.

V is TRBV28 and J is TRBJ1-3, with a weak D call TRBD1 (6 bases). Trimming left V 6 bases short and J 2 bases short, with 11 bases between. This CDR3 comprises 14 residues. Germline assignment: CDR1 MDHEN and CDR2 SYDVKM. The chain's CDR3 is CASSQQGTGNTIYF. CDR3 in DNA: TGTGCCAGCAGCCAACAGGGAACTGGAAACACCATATATTTT.

The chain carries TRBV7-6 and TRBJ1-2; weak D call: TRBD1 (5 bases). Germline CDR1 SGHVS, CDR2 FNYEAQ. This CDR3 is 16 amino acids long. Trimming removed 0 bases from V and 4 bases from J, with 15 bases in between. CDR3 nucleotides: TGTGCCAGCAGCTTAGCGCCAGGGAATAAACTCTATGGCTACACCTTC. It is translated as CASSLAPGNKLYGYTF.

The chain carries TRBV5-6 and TRBJ1-2; 7 bases are a match to TRBD1. This CDR3 has 17 residues. Per germline, CDR1 SGHDT and CDR2 YYEEEE. V shed 7 bases, J shed 0 bases, and the junction held 15 bases outside the gene matches. The CDR3: CASASQTGCEANYGYTF. CDR3 nucleotide sequence: TGTGCCAGCGCTTCGCAGACAGGGTGTGAGGCTAACTATGGCTACACCTTC.

This rearrangement joins TRBV9 to TRBJ1-2; D possibly corresponds to TRBD1 (6 bases). The CDR3 consists of 18 residues. Germline V gene data show CDR1 as SGDLS and CDR2 as YYNGEE. Trimming pared 3 bases from V and 2 bases from J, leaving 23 bases between. The CDR3 coding sequence is TGTGCCAGCAGCGGACACACAGGGTCCGGTTTCGCAAACTATGGCTACACCTTC. Its protein product is CASSGHTGSGFANYGYTF.

The chain is built from TRBV27 and TRBJ1-1; D gene uncertain. CDR3 length: 13 residues. Trimming cost V 7 bases and J 0 bases, with 9 bases left between them. Per germline, CDR1 MNHEY and CDR2 SMNVEV (reference sequence). The CDR3 DNA is TGTGCCAGCACCAAAGCGTTGAACACTGAAGCTTTCTTT. This translates into CASTKALNTEAFF.

This clone showed up just once. This chain uses TRBV10-3 with TRBJ2-7; 11 nucleotides line up with TRBD2. Trimming cost V 4 bases and J 2 bases; bases outside gene matches: 4. Per germline, CDR1 ENHRY and CDR2 SYGVKD. The CDR3 sequence is 15 residues long. CDR3 bases: TGTGCCATCAGTGCGCTAGCGGGGGGTACCTACGAGCAGTACTTC. Protein: CAISALAGGTYEQYF.

The chain carries TRBV9 and TRBJ1-4, with D hard to call. The length of the CDR3 is 17 residues. Germline V CDR1 and CDR2: SGDLS, YYNGEE. With 0 bases removed from V and 7 bases from J, the gap between germline ends came to 19 bases. The DNA for the CDR3 is TGTGCCAGCAGCGTAGACCCTAGCGGGCCCGGCCGTGAAAAACTGTTTTTT. Translated, it gives CASSVDPSGPGREKLFF.